The 31 T cell receptor beta chains listed next were all sequenced from one sample in a study of blood T cell repertoires in COVID-19. TCRdb's table, derived via immunoSEQ multiplex PCR, lists solely in-frame clones and lacks some. The sample includes about 180,000 clones, just over 85% of them seen just once. Input material: PBMCs or T cells enriched from blood (not recorded which). The source of these receptors is a woman aged 18-29 years who had recovered from COVID-19.

The chain combines TRBV28 with TRBJ2-1; TRBD2 matches at 9 bases. The CDR3 sequence is 16 residues long. V lost 0 bases to trimming and J lost 7 bases; unmatched junction nucleotides: 7. CDR1 MDHEN and CDR2 SYDVKM come from the germline V gene. The CDR3 is CASSLWPSGVGNEQFF. For the CDR3, the DNA is TGTGCCAGCAGTTTATGGCCTAGCGGGGTTGGGAATGAGCAGTTCTTC.

This chain connects TRBV5-1 to TRBJ1-1; no firm D call. Germline V gene data show CDR1 as SGHRS and CDR2 as YFSETQ. The V gene lost 0 bases and the J gene lost 5 bases, with 14 bases spanning the gap. This CDR3 spans 15 amino acids. CDR3 protein: CASSLGGNLETEAFF. Written as DNA, the CDR3 is TGCGCCAGCAGCTTGGGAGGGAACCTCGAGACTGAAGCTTTCTTT.

This clone was recorded a few times. The gene calls are TRBV15 and TRBJ2-7; the match to TRBD1 covers 9 bases. The germline gives CDR1 LNHNV, CDR2 YYDKDF (reference sequence). The CDR3 is made up of 16 amino acids. After removal of 5 bases from V and 2 bases from J, the junction contained 10 bases not matched to a gene. CDR3 nucleotides: TGTGCCACCAGCCCCTCTCCGGGACAGGGCGCCTACGAGCAGTACTTC. It translates to CATSPSPGQGAYEQYF.

This rearrangement joins TRBV9 to TRBJ2-3, with TRBD2 matching 12 bases. Germline-derived CDR1 and CDR2 are SGDLS and YYNGEE. The V segment lost 0 bases and the J segment 2 bases; nucleotides outside the gene matches: 7. The CDR3 runs to 18 residues. The DNA of the CDR3 is TGTGCCAGCAGCGTAGGGCTAGCGGGAGGGGTTACCACAGATACGCAGTATTTT. Translating it yields CASSVGLAGGVTTDTQYF.

The J gene is TRBJ1-6, the V gene TRBV5-6; TRBD1 agrees at 7 bases. The J segment lost 6 bases and the V segment lost 4 bases, leaving 13 bases of the junction unmatched. The CDR3 extends over 17 amino acids. CDR1 is SGHDT, CDR2 YYEEEE, per germline. For the CDR3, the DNA is TGTGCCAGCAGCACTACCGGGACAGTGGGTCTTAATTCACCCCTCCACTTT. Amino acid sequence: CASSTTGTVGLNSPLHF.

The chain has TRBV6-2 or TRBV6-3 and TRBJ1-2; 7 bases align to TRBD1. The germline gives CDR1 MNHEY, CDR2 SVGEGT. V shed 5 bases and J 7 bases; nucleotides not matched to a gene: 13. The CDR3 runs to 15 residues. The CDR3 sequence is CASSRLRGPYSGYTF. CDR3 coding DNA: TGTGCCAGCAGTCGGTTGAGGGGGCCTTACTCTGGCTACACCTTC.

V is TRBV6-5 and J is TRBJ2-3, with D uncertain. Germline lookup yields CDR1 MNHEY and CDR2 SVGAGI. CDR3 length equals 14 residues. V was pared by 5 bases and J by 2 bases, with 11 bases between. CDR3 nucleotide sequence: TGTGCCAGCAGTCCCTCTACCGCCACAGATACGCAGTATTTT. Protein product: CASSPSTATDTQYF.

The rearrangement links TRBV14 to TRBJ1-3; no clear D. The CDR3 spans 14 residues. Germline-derived CDR1 and CDR2 are SGHDN and FVKESK. The germline V and J ends were trimmed by 8 bases and 0 bases, with 11 bases remaining between them. CDR3 nucleotides: TGTGCCAGCGCCCCCGGGTACTCTGGAAACACCATATATTTT. Residues: CASAPGYSGNTIYF.

The chain is built from TRBV4-1 and TRBJ1-2; a possible D gene is TRBD1 (6 bases). This CDR3 region has 13 residues. Germline values: CDR1 MGHRA, CDR2 YSYEKL. The V and J ends lost 0 bases and 10 bases respectively, with 12 bases between them. For the CDR3, the DNA is TGCGCCAGCAGCCAAGAAGGCAGGGGCGACTACACCTTC. Translating gives CASSQEGRGDYTF.

The table lists this clone with a count of one. The rearrangement joins TRBV9 to TRBJ2-2; 8 nucleotides agree with TRBD2. Germline V lookup: CDR1 SGDLS, CDR2 YYNGEE. V lost 2 bases to trimming and J lost 6 bases; unmatched junction nucleotides: 9. The CDR3 extends over 16 amino acids. The CDR3 loop is CASSVRAGGRAGELFF. The CDR3 bases are TGTGCCAGCAGCGTTCGGGCGGGAGGAAGGGCCGGGGAGCTGTTTTTT.

CDR3 residues: CASSQFGGIQETQYF. CDR3 DNA sequence: TGCGCCAGCAGCCAGTTCGGGGGGATCCAAGAGACCCAGTACTTC. The rearrangement joins TRBV4-1 to TRBJ2-5, with 7 nucleotides matching TRBD2. Losses at the gene ends were 3 bases for V and 1 base for J; bases not matched to a gene: 5. The CDR3 is 15 amino acids. Germline V lookup: CDR1 MGHRA, CDR2 YSYEKL.

This clone came up a few times. The chain recombines TRBV4-3 with TRBJ1-4; TRBD1 agrees at 7 bases. Germline CDR1 reads LGHNA; CDR2 reads YSLEER. V was pared by 8 bases and J by 3 bases, with 12 bases of the junction left unmatched. This CDR3 region has 16 residues. CDR3 sequence: CASRPTNTGANEKLFF. The CDR3 coding sequence is TGCGCCAGCCGCCCAACTAACACAGGGGCTAATGAAAAACTGTTTTTT.

The chain links TRBV27 to TRBJ2-7; D might be TRBD2 (7 bases). In germline, CDR1 is MNHEY, CDR2 SMNVEV (reference sequence). V shed 8 bases and J shed 2 bases, with 16 bases lying between them. This CDR3 comprises 14 residues. The DNA of the CDR3 is TGTGCCAGCTCCCTTGGGGGGGCGGCCTACGAGCAGTACTTC. It specifies CASSLGGAAYEQYF.

The chain joins TRBV6-2 or TRBV6-3 to TRBJ2-1; tentative D call: TRBD1 (6 bases). V lost 5 bases and J lost 2, with 16 bases in between. Germline V lookup: CDR1 MNHEY, CDR2 SVGEGT. The CDR3 is 16 amino acids. In nucleotides, the CDR3 is TGTGCCAGCAGTAATTACAGGGAACCCCCCTACAATGAGCAGTTCTTC. The encoded protein is CASSNYREPPYNEQFF.

This rearrangement joins TRBV12-3 or TRBV12-4 to TRBJ2-7; weak D call: TRBD2 (6 bases). The length of the CDR3 is 13 residues. V lost 5 bases to trimming and J lost 3 bases, with 11 bases between them. In DNA form, the CDR3 reads TGTGCCAGCAGTGGGGACTTCCTCTACGAGCAGTACTTC. As protein: CASSGDFLYEQYF.

This clone was found once. The rearrangement uses TRBV27 and TRBJ2-5; the D gene is possibly TRBD2 (6 bases). V shed 7 bases and J shed 0 bases, with 12 bases lying between them. Germline V gene sequence: CDR1 MNHEY, CDR2 SMNVEV (reference sequence). There are 14 residues in the CDR3. Written as DNA, the CDR3 is TGTGCCAGCACCCCCGGACTAAACCAAGAGACCCAGTACTTC. Translated, it gives CASTPGLNQETQYF.

This rearrangement joins TRBV4-2 to TRBJ1-2; weak D call: TRBD1 (6 bases). Germline V gives CDR1 LGHNA, CDR2 YNFKEQ. V lost 5 bases and J 12 bases, leaving 16 bases between the germline ends. This CDR3 contains 12 residues. The CDR3 region is CASSYGYREHTF. CDR3 DNA sequence: TGTGCCAGCAGCTATGGATACAGGGAACACACCTTC.

This clone was found a few times. The chain recombines TRBV6-5 with TRBJ2-3; TRBD1 matches at 7 bases. CDR1 is MNHEY, CDR2 SVGAGI, per germline. This CDR3 spans 15 amino acids. Germline trimming cut 5 bases from V and 2 bases from J; bases unmatched to any gene: 7. The CDR3 region is CASSPRGLNTDTQYF. In DNA, the CDR3 is TGTGCCAGCAGTCCAAGGGGGCTTAACACAGATACGCAGTATTTT.

The chain uses TRBV6-1 and TRBJ2-5; TRBD2 agrees at 7 bases. V shed 2 bases and J 5 bases; nucleotides not matched to a gene: 8. The CDR3 totals 15 residues. From germline, CDR1 is MNHNS and CDR2 SASEGT. The CDR3 protein is CASSEKGGAGETQYF. The CDR3 bases are TGTGCCAGCAGTGAAAAGGGAGGGGCAGGGGAGACCCAGTACTTC.

J is TRBJ2-1 and V is TRBV5-1; a possible D gene is TRBD1 (6 bases). The CDR3 consists of 14 residues. The V gene's germline CDR1 is SGHRS and CDR2 YFSETQ. The germline V and J ends were trimmed by 4 bases and 6 bases, with 14 bases remaining between them. The CDR3 nucleotides read TGCGCCAGCAGCCCAGGGGCTGGGGGCAATGAGCAGTTCTTC. The encoded protein is CASSPGAGGNEQFF.

The table lists this clone with a count of one. This rearrangement joins TRBV30 to TRBJ1-1; 8 bases fit TRBD1. Per the germline V gene, CDR1 is GTSNPN and CDR2 is SVGIG (reference sequence). CDR3 size: 13 residues. V lost 2 bases to trimming and J lost 11 bases; unmatched junction nucleotides: 10. CDR3 amino acids: CAWSINRQGKAFF. CDR3 bases: TGTGCCTGGAGTATCAACCGACAGGGGAAGGCTTTCTTT.

The chain couples TRBV28 to TRBJ1-2; 7 nucleotides align to TRBD1. Germline CDR1 reads MDHEN; CDR2 reads SYDVKM. J gave up 4 bases and V 3 bases, and 5 bases lay outside the gene matches. The CDR3 extends over 14 amino acids. The CDR3 DNA follows: TGTGCCAGCAGTTTCAGGGGGGAGAGCTATGGCTACACCTTC. Translation gives CASSFRGESYGYTF.

This chain connects TRBV7-8 to TRBJ1-1; the D gene is possibly TRBD1 (6 bases). This CDR3 has 13 amino acids. The germline gives CDR1 SGHVS, CDR2 FQNEAQ. V lost 5 bases and J 6 bases, leaving 13 bases between the germline ends. The CDR3 nucleotides read TGTGCCAGCAGCCCACGACAGGTGGCTGAAGCTTTCTTT. It codes for CASSPRQVAEAFF.

V gene TRBV15 combines with J gene TRBJ1-5, with D unresolved. Trimming removed 4 bases at V and 7 bases at J, with 11 bases between. The germline V gene has CDR1 LNHNV and CDR2 YYDKDF (reference sequence). The CDR3 is 13 amino acids. This CDR3 reads CATSTSGNQPQHF. As DNA, the CDR3 is TGTGCCACCAGCACATCGGGGAACCAGCCCCAGCATTTT.

The rearrangement uses TRBV15 and TRBJ1-5; 8 nucleotides agree with TRBD1. Germline lookup yields CDR1 LNHNV and CDR2 YYDKDF (reference sequence). Germline trimming cut 4 bases from V and 4 bases from J; bases unmatched to any gene: 18. The CDR3 spans 19 residues. CDR3 residues: CATSTSRWGEQGVNQPQHF. In DNA, the CDR3 is TGTGCCACCAGCACTAGCAGATGGGGGGAACAGGGGGTGAATCAGCCCCAGCATTTT.

This clone was detected a few times. This sequence joins TRBV28 and TRBJ1-2; weak D call: TRBD1 (5 bases). The V gene lost 4 bases and the J gene lost 2 bases, with 11 bases spanning the gap. From germline, CDR1 is MDHEN and CDR2 SYDVKM. The CDR3 length is 14 residues. CDR3 in amino acids: CASSSPSGNYGYTF. The DNA of the CDR3 is TGTGCCAGCAGTTCCCCTTCAGGGAACTATGGCTACACCTTC.

V gene TRBV4-2 combines with J gene TRBJ2-1; weak D call: TRBD2 (6 bases). The CDR3 is made up of 17 amino acids. Germline V lookup: CDR1 LGHNA, CDR2 YNFKEQ. Trimming took off 1 base at V and 1 base at J, with 14 bases between the two ends. CDR3 residues: CASSQAFGSISYNEQFF. The CDR3 bases are TGTGCCAGCAGCCAAGCGTTCGGGAGTATTTCCTACAATGAGCAGTTCTTC.

The V and J genes are TRBV5-1 and TRBJ1-1; D gene unclear. Germline CDR1 and CDR2: SGHRS and YFSETQ. V lost 1 base and J 1 base, leaving 20 bases between the germline ends. This CDR3 has 18 amino acids. This chain's CDR3 is CASSLSHRGYLPNTEAFF. The CDR3 DNA sequence: TGCGCCAGCAGCTTGTCCCACCGGGGATACTTGCCGAACACTGAAGCTTTCTTT.

This chain connects TRBV6-4 to TRBJ2-3; maybe TRBD1 (5 bases). V lost 8 bases and J lost 5, with 8 bases in between. Germline V gene sequence: CDR1 MRHNA, CDR2 SNTAGT. CDR3 length: 11 amino acids. CDR3 sequence: CASSQGDTQYF. The CDR3 DNA follows: TGTGCCAGCTCTCAGGGAGATACGCAGTATTTT.

This clone was observed a single time. The chain joins TRBV5-1 to TRBJ1-6; TRBD1 matches at 10 bases. The CDR3 covers 15 residues. Trimming took 4 bases from V and 10 from J; bases not matched to a gene: 8. The germline CDR1 and CDR2 sequences are SGHRS and YFSETQ. The CDR3 reads CASSPDRGQRSPLHF. The CDR3 nucleotides are TGCGCCAGCAGCCCAGACAGGGGGCAGCGATCACCCCTCCACTTT. Drawing the rest from reference TRBV5-1 and TRBJ1-6, the complete variable domain is KAGVTQTPRYLIKTRGQQVTLSCSPISGHRSVSWYQQTPGQGLQFLFEYFSETQRNKGNFPGRFSGRQFSNSRSEMNVSTLELGDSALYLCASSPDRGQRSPLHFGNGTRLTVT.

The rearrangement links TRBV7-9 to TRBJ2-7; 12 bases are shared with TRBD2. The CDR3 has 16 amino acids. Germline CDR1 and CDR2: SEHNR and FQNEAQ (reference sequence). With V trimmed by 0 bases and J by 2 bases, 2 bases remained unmatched. The CDR3 nucleotides read TGTGCCAGCAGCTTAGCGACTAGCGGGAGCGCCTACGAGCAGTACTTC. It specifies CASSLATSGSAYEQYF.